This T cell receptor (beta chain) was captured in a study of T cells in Graves' hyperthyroidism and ophthalmopathy. RNA transcripts served as the template for amplifying TCR beta CDR3 regions. Carried out on the TCR CDR3, a first-round RT-PCR used the HTBI primer set. TCRdb re-derived calls from the multiplex PCR reads in MiXCR, one entry per CDR3 protein. The repertoire holds about 290,000 distinct CDR3 sequences, with over 15% as singletons. This CDR3 has 13 residues. V was clipped by 6 bases and J by 6 bases; unmatched bases: 7. Germline CDR1 and CDR2: KGHSH and LQKENI. Ophthalmopathy patients had Clinical Activity Score at least 3, NOSPECS grade at least 4, duration under 3 months. Lactation, pregnancy, other autoimmune disease or uncontrolled infection excluded patients.

The receptor's source is a woman aged 60-75 years with Graves' ophthalmopathy. The sequencing input was blood. The chain links TRBV18 to TRBJ1-2; 7 bases are shared with TRBD1. CDR3 nucleotides: TGTGCCAGCTCCCAAGACAGGGATAATGGCTACACCTTC. Translation gives CASSQDRDNGYTF. The whole variable domain, remainder taken from reference TRBV18 and TRBJ1-2, is NAGVMQNPRHLVRRRGQEARLRCSPMKGHSHVYWYRQLPEEGLKFMVYLQKENIIDESGMPKERFSAEFPKEGPSILRIQQVVRGDSAAYFCASSQDRDNGYTFGSGTRLTVV.